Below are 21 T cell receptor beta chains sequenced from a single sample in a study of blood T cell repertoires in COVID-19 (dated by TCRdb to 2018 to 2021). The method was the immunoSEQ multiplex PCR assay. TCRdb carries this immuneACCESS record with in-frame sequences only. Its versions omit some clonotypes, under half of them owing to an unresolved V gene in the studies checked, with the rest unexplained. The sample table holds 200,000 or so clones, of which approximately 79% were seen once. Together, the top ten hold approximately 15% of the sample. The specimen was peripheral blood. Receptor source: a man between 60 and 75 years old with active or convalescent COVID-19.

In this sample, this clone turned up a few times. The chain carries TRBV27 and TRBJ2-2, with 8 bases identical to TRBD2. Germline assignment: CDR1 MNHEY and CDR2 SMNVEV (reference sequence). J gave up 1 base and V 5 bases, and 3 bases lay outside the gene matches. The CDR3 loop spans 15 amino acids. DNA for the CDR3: TGTGCCAGCAGTCGGCTAGCGGGGAACACCGGGGAGCTGTTTTTT. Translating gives CASSRLAGNTGELFF.

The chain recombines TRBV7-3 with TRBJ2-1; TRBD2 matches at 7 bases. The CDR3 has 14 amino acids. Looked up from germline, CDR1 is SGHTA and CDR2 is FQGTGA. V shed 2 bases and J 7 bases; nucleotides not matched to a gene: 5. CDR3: CASSLLGRKNEQFF. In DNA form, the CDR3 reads TGTGCCAGCAGCTTACTCGGGAGGAAGAATGAGCAGTTCTTC.

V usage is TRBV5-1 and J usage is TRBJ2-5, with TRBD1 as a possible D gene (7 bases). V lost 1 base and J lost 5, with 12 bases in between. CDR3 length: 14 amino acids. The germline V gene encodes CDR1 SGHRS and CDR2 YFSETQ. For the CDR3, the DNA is TGCGCCAGCAGCTTGTGGGACAGCGGGGAGACCCAGTACTTC. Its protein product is CASSLWDSGETQYF.

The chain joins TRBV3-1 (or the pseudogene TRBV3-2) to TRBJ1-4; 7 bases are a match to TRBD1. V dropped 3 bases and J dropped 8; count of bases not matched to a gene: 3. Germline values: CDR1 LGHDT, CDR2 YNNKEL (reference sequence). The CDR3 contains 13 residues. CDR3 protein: CASSHADREKLFF. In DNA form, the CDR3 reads TGTGCCAGCAGCCACGCGGACAGGGAAAAACTGTTTTTT.

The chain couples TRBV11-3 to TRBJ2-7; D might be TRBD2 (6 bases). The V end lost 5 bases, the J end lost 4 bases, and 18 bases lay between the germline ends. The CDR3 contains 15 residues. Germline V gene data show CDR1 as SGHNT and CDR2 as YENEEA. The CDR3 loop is CASSPTRAGPYEQYF. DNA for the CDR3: TGTGCCAGCAGCCCTACTCGTGCGGGACCTTACGAGCAGTACTTC.

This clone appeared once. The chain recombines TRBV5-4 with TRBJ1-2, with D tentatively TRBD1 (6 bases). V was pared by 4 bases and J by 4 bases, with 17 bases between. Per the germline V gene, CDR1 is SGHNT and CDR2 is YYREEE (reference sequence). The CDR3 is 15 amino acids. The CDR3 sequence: CASSKSSGGAYGYTF. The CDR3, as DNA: TGTGCCAGCAGCAAATCGTCCGGGGGGGCCTATGGCTACACCTTC.

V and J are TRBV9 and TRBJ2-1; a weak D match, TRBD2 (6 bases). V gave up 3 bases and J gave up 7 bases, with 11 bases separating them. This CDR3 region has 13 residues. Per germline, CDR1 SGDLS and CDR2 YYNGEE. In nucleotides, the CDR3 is TGTGCCAGCAGCGCCGGAGGGAGAAATGAGCAGTTCTTC. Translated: CASSAGGRNEQFF.

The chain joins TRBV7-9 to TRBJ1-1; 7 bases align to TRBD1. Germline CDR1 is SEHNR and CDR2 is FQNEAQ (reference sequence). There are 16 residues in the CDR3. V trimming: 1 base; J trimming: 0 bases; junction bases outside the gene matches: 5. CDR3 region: CASSLGEGTVNTEAFF. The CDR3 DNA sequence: TGTGCCAGCAGCTTAGGCGAGGGGACAGTGAACACTGAAGCTTTCTTT.

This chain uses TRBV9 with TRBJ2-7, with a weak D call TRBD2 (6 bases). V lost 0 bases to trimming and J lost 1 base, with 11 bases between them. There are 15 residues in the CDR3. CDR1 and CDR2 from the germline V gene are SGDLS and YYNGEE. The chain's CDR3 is CASSVGSGHSYEQYF. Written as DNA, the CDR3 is TGTGCCAGCAGCGTAGGAAGCGGGCATTCCTACGAGCAGTACTTC.

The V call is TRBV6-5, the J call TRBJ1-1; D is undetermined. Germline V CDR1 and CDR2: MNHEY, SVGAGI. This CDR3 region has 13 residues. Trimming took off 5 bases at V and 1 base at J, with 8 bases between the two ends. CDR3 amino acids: CASSTKSNTEAFF. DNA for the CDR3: TGTGCCAGCAGTACAAAATCGAACACTGAAGCTTTCTTT.

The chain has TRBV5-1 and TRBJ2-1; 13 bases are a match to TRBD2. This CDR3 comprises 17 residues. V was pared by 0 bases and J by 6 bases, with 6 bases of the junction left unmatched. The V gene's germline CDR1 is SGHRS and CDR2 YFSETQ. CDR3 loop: CASSLASGTSGVNEQFF. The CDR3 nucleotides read TGCGCCAGCAGCTTGGCCTCCGGGACTAGCGGGGTCAATGAGCAGTTCTTC. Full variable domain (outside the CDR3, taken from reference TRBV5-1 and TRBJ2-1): KAGVTQTPRYLIKTRGQQVTLSCSPISGHRSVSWYQQTPGQGLQFLFEYFSETQRNKGNFPGRFSGRQFSNSRSEMNVSTLELGDSALYLCASSLASGTSGVNEQFFGPGTRLTVL.

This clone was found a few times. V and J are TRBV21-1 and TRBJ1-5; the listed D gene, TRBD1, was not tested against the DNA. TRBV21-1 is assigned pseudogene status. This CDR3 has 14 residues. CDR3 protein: CASSKGRTYQPQHF. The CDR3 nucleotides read TGTGCCAGCAGCAAAGGCAGAACCTATCAGCCCCAGCATTTT.

This CDR3 reads CASSLSSTGGAGGYTF. The CDR3 DNA sequence: TGTGCCAGCAGCCTGTCTTCTACAGGGGGCGCGGGGGGCTACACCTTC. The rearrangement links TRBV4-2 to TRBJ1-2; 9 bases are shared with TRBD1. Germline V lookup: CDR1 LGHNA, CDR2 YNFKEQ. V gave up 4 bases and J gave up 8 bases; unmatched junction bases: 14. There are 16 residues in the CDR3.

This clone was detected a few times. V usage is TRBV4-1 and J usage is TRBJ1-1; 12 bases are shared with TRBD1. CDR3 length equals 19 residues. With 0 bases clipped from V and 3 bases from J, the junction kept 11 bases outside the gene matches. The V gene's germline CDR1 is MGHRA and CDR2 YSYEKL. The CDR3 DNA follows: TGCGCCAGCAGCCAAGATAAAGGGGACAGGGGGCTTTGGTACACTGAAGCTTTCTTT. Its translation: CASSQDKGDRGLWYTEAFF.

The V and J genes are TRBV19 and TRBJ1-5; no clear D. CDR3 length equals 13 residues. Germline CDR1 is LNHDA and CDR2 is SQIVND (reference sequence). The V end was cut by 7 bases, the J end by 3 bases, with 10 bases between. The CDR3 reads CASTWAVNQPQHF. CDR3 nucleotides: TGTGCCAGTACATGGGCAGTCAATCAGCCCCAGCATTTT.

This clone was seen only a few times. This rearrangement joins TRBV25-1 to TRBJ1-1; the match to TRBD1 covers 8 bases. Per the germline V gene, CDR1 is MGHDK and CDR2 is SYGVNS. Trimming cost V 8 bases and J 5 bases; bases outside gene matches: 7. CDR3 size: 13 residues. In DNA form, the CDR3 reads TGTGCCAGCCGTAAACAGGGGGGAACTGAAGCTTTCTTT. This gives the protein CASRKQGGTEAFF.

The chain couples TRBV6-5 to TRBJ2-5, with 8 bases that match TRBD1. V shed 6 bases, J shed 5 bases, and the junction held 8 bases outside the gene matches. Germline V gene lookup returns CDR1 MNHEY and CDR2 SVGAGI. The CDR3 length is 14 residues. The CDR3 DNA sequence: TGTGCCAGCAGCTCCGGGACAGGAGGGGAGACCCAGTACTTC. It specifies CASSSGTGGETQYF.

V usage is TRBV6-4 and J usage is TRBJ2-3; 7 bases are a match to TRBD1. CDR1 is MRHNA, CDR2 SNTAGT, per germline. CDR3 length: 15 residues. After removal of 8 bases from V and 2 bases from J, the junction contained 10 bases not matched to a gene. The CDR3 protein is CASSGATGPTDTQYF. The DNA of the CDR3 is TGTGCCAGCTCAGGGGCGACAGGGCCCACAGATACGCAGTATTTT.

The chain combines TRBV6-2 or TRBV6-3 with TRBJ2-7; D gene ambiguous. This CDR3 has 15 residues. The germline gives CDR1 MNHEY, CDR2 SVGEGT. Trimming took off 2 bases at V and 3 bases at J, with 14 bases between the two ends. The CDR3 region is CASSYGVTEDYEQYF. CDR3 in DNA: TGTGCCAGCAGTTACGGCGTAACAGAAGACTACGAGCAGTACTTC.

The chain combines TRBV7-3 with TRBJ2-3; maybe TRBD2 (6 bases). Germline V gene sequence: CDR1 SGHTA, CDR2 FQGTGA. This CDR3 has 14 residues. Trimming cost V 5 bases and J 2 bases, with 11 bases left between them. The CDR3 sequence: CASSRGGATDTQYF. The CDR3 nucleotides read TGTGCCAGCAGCCGCGGAGGGGCCACAGATACGCAGTATTTT.

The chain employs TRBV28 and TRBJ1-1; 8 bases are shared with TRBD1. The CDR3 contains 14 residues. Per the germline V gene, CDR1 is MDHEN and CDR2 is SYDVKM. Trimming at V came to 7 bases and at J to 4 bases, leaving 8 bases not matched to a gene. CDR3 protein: CASTTSTGGTEAFF. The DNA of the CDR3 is TGTGCCAGCACCACGTCAACAGGGGGCACTGAAGCTTTCTTT.